This TCR beta chain was obtained from a study of beta chain features in type 1 diabetes. The study reverse transcribed the entire isolated RNA, so it sequenced expressed TCRB transcripts. The assay was immunoSEQ multiplex PCR, and TCRdb's table has in-frame clones only and misses some. The table records roughly 400,000 clones, about 15% of them present only once. In its sample, this clone was seen a few times. V lost 8 bases, J lost 5 bases, and 15 bases stayed unmatched. The CDR3 is 15 amino acids. In germline, CDR1 is ENHRY, CDR2 SYGVKD. Sequencing used naive CD4+ T cells from blood. The chain joins TRBV10-3 to TRBJ2-7; the match to TRBD1 covers 7 bases. The sequence derives from a young man in good health. This CDR3 is CAIAAASRGWDEQYF. The CDR3 DNA reads as TGTGCCATCGCGGCGGCAAGCAGGGGGTGGGACGAGCAGTACTTC.